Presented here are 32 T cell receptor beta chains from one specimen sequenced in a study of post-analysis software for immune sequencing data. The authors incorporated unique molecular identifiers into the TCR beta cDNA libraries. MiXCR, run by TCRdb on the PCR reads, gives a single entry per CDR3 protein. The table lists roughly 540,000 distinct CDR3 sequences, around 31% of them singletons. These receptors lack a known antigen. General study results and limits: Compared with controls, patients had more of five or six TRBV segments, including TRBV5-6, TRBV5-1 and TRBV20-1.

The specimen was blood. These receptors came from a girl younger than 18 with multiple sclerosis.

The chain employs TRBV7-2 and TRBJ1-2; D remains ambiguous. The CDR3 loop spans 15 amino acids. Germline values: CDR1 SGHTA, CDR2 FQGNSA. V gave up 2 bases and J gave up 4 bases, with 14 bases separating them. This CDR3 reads CASSLQPTTFYGYTF. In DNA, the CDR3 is TGTGCCAGCAGCTTACAGCCTACCACCTTCTATGGCTACACCTTC.

The DNA for the CDR3 is TGTGCCAGCAGTGAAGGGGACAGGGGTGGGGAGACCCAGTACTTC. This encodes CASSEGDRGGETQYF. V usage is TRBV2 and J usage is TRBJ2-5; TRBD1 matches at 10 bases. Looked up from germline, CDR1 is SNHLY and CDR2 is FYNNEI. Trimming cost V 1 base and J 5 bases; bases outside gene matches: 4. This CDR3 has 15 residues. The full variable domain, rest sourced from reference TRBV2 and TRBJ2-5, is EPEVTQTPSHQVTQMGQEVILRCVPISNHLYFYWYRQILGQKVEFLVSFYNNEISEKSEIFDDQFSVERPDGSNFTLKIRSTKLEDSAMYFCASSEGDRGGETQYFGPGTRLLVL.

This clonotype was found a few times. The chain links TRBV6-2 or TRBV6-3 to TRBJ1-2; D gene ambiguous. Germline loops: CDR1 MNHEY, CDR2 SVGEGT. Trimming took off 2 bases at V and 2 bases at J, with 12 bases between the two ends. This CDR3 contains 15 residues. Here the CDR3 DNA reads TGTGCCAGCAGTTACGGACGGCGGGGAAACTATGGCTACACCTTC. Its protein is CASSYGRRGNYGYTF.

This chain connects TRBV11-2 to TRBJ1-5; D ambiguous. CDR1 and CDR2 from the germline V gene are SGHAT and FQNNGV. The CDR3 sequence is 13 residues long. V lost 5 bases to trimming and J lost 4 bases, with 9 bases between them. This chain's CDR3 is CASSPTPNQPQHF. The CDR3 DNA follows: TGTGCCAGCAGCCCGACGCCGAATCAGCCCCAGCATTTT.

In nucleotides, the CDR3 is TGCAGTGCCCGAACCCCAGGGATCCACGAGCAGTACTTC. Amino acid sequence: CSARTPGIHEQYF. V usage is TRBV20-1 and J usage is TRBJ2-7; D is possibly TRBD1 (5 bases). The CDR3 has 13 residues. Trimming stripped 6 bases from V and 5 bases from J, with 17 bases between. From germline, CDR1 is DFQATT and CDR2 SNEGSKA (reference sequence).

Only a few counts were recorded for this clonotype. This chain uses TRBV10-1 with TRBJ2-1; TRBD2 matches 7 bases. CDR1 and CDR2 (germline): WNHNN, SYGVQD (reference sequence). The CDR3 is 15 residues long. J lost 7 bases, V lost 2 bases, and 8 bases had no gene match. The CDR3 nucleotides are TGCGCCAGCAGTGAGAGCCGGGGGGTAAGGAATGAGCAGTTCTTC. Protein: CASSESRGVRNEQFF.

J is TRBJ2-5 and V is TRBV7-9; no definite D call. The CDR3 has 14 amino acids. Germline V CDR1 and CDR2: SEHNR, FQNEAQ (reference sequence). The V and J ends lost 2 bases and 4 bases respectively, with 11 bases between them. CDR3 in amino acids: CASSLLNPGETQYF. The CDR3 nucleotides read TGTGCCAGCAGCTTACTTAACCCCGGAGAGACCCAGTACTTC. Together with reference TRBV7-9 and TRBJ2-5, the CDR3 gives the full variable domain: DTGVSQNPRHKITKRGQNVTFRCDPISEHNRLYWYRQTLGQGPEFLTYFQNEAQLEKSRLLSDRFSAERPKGSFSTLEIQRTEQGDSAMYLCASSLLNPGETQYFGPGTRLLVL.

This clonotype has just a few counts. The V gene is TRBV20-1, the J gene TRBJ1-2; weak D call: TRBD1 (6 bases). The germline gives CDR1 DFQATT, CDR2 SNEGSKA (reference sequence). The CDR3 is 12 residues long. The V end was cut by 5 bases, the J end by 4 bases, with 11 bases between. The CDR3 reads CSAQRDIYGYTF. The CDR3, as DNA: TGCAGTGCTCAAAGGGACATCTATGGCTACACCTTC.

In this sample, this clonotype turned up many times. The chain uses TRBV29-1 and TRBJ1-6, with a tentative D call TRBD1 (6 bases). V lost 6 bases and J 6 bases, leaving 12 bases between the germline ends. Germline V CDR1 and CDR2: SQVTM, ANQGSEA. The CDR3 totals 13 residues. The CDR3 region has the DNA TGCAGCGTACGGCAGGGGCCTAATTCACCCCTCCACTTT. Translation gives CSVRQGPNSPLHF. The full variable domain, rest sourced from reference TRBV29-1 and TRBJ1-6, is SAVISQKPSRDICQRGTSLTIQCQVDSQVTMMFWYRQQPGQSLTLIATANQGSEATYESGFVIDKFPISRPNLTFSTLTVSNMSPEDSSIYLCSVRQGPNSPLHFGNGTRLTVT.

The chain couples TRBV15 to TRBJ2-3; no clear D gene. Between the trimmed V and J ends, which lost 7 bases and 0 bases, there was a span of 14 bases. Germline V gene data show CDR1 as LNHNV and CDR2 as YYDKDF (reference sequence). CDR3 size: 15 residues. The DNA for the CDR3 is TGTGCCACCAACGACGCGAGTACTAGCACAGATACGCAGTATTTT. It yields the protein CATNDASTSTDTQYF.

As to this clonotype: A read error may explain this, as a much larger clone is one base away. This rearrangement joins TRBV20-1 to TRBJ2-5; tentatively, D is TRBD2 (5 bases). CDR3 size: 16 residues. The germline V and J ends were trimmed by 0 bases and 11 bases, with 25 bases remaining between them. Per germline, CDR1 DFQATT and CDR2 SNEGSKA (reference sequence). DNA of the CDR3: TGCAGTGCTAGAGATACGAGGGCTAGCAGCCAGCATGAGCAGTACTTC. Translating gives CSARDTRASSQHEQYF.

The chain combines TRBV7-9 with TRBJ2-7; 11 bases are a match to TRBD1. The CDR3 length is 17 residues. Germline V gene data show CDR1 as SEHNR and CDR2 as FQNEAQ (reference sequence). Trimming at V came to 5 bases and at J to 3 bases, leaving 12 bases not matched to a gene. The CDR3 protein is CASSPGTGGIFSYEQYF. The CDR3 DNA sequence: TGTGCCAGCAGCCCCGGGACAGGGGGAATCTTCAGCTACGAGCAGTACTTC.

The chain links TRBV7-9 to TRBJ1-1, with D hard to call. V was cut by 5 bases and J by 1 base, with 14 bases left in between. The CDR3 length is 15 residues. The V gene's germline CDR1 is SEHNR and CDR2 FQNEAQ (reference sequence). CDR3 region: CASSKPAGENTEAFF. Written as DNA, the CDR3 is TGTGCCAGCAGCAAGCCTGCGGGAGAGAACACTGAAGCTTTCTTT.

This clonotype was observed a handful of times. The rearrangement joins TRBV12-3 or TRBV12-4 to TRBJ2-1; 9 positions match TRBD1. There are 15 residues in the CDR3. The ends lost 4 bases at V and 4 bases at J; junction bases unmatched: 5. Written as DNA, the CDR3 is TGTGCCAGCAGTTCCGGGGACAGGGAATACAATGAGCAGTTCTTC. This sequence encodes CASSSGDREYNEQFF.

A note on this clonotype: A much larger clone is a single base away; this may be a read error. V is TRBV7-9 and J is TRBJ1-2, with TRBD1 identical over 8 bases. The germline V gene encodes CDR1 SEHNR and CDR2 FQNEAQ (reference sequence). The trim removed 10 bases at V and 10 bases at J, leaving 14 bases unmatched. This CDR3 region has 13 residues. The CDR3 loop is CATKGTGLLDYTF. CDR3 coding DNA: TGTGCCACCAAGGGGACAGGACTATTAGACTACACCTTC.

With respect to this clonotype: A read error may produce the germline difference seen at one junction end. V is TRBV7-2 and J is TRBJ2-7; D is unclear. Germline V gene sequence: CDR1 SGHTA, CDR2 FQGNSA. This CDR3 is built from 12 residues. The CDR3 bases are TGTGCCGGCAGCCGGTCTTATGGCGAGCAGTACTTC. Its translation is CAGSRSYGEQYF.

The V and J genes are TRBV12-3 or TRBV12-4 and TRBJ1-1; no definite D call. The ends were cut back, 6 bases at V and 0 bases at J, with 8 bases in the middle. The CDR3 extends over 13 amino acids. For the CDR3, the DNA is TGTGCCAGCAGACAGATTATGAACACTGAAGCTTTCTTT. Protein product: CASRQIMNTEAFF.

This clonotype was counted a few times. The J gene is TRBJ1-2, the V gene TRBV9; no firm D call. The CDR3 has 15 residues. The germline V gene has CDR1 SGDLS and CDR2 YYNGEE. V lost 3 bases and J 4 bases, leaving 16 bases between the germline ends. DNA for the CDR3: TGTGCCAGCAGCGCCTATCTTGACAAGGTCTATGGCTACACCTTC. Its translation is CASSAYLDKVYGYTF.

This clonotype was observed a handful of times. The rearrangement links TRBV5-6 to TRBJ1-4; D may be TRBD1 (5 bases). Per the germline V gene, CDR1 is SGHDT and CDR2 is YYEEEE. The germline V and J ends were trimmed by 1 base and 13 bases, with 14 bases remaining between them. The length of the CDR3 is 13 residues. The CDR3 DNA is TGTGCCAGCAGCTTGACGGGACGGTCTGGACTGTTTTTT. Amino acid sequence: CASSLTGRSGLFF.

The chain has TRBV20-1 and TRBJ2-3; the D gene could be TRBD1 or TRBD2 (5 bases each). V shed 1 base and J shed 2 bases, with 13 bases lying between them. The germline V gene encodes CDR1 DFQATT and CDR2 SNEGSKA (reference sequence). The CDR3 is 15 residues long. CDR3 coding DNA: TGCAGTGCTAGAGTTGGGGCAGACTACACAGATACGCAGTATTTT. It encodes CSARVGADYTDTQYF.

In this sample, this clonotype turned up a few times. CDR3 protein: CASSVTDEQYF. CDR3 DNA sequence: TGTGCCAGCAGTGTAACAGACGAGCAGTACTTC. The chain carries TRBV6-1 and TRBJ2-5; D unclear. Matching the DNA end better, TRBJ2-7 makes the J call doubtful. Germline CDR1 reads MNHNS; CDR2 reads SASEGT. The CDR3 extends over 11 amino acids.

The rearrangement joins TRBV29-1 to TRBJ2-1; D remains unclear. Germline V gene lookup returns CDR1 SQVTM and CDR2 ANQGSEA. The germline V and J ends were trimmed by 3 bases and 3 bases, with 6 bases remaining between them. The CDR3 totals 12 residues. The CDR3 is CSVEGNYNEQFF. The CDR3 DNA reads TGCAGCGTTGAGGGTAACTACAATGAGCAGTTCTTC.

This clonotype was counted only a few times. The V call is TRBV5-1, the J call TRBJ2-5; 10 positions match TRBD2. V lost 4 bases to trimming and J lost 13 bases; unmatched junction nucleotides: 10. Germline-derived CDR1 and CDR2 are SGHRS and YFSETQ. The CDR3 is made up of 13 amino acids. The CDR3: CASSPMTSGSMYF. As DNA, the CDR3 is TGCGCCAGCAGCCCGATGACTAGCGGGTCCATGTACTTC. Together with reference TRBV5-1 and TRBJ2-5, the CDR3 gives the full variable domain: KAGVTQTPRYLIKTRGQQVTLSCSPISGHRSVSWYQQTPGQGLQFLFEYFSETQRNKGNFPGRFSGRQFSNSRSEMNVSTLELGDSALYLCASSPMTSGSMYFGPGTRLLVL.

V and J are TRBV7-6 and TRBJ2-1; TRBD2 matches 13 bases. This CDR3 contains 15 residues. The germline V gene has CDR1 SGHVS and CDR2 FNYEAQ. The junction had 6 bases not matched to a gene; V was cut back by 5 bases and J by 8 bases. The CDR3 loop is CASSPGTSGVYEQFF. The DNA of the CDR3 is TGTGCCAGCAGCCCCGGGACTAGCGGGGTCTATGAGCAGTTCTTC. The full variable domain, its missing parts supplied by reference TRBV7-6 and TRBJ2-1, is GAGVSQSPRYKVTKRGQDVALRCDPISGHVSLYWYRQALGQGPEFLTYFNYEAQQDKSGLPNDRFSAERPEGSISTLTIQRTEQRDSAMYRCASSPGTSGVYEQFFGPGTRLTVL.

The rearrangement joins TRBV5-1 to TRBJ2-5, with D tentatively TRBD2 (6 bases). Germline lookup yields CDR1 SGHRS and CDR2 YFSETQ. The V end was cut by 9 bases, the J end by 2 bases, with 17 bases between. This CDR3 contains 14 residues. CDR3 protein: CATLSGPRQETQYF. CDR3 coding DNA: TGCGCCACCTTAAGCGGGCCACGGCAAGAGACCCAGTACTTC.

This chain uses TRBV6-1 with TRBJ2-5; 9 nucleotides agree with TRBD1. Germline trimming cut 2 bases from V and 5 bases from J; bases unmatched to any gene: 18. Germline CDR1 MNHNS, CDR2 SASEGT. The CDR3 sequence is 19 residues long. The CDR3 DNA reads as TGTGCCAGCAGTGAACGAGTTGGTATCGGGACAGGGAGGGGTGAGACCCAGTACTTC. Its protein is CASSERVGIGTGRGETQYF.

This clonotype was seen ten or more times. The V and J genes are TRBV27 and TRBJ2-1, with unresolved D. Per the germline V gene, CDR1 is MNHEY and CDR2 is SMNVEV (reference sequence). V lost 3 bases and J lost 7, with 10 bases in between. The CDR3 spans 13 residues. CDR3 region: CASSFGEVNEQFF. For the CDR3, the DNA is TGTGCCAGCAGTTTTGGTGAAGTGAATGAGCAGTTCTTC.

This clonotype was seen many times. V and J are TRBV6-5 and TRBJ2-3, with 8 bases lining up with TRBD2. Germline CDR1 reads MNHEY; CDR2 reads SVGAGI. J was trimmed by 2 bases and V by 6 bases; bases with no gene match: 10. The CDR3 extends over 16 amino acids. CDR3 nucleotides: TGTGCCAGCAGCCGTTCCTCAGCGGGGGCCACAGATACGCAGTATTTT. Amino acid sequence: CASSRSSAGATDTQYF.

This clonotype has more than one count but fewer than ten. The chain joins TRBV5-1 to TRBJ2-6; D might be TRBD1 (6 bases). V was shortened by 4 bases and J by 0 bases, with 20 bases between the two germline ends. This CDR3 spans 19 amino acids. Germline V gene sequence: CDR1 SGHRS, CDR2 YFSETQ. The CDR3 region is CASSLGTLSTPSGANVLTF. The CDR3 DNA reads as TGCGCCAGCAGCCTTGGGACACTCTCTACCCCCTCTGGGGCCAACGTCCTGACTTTC. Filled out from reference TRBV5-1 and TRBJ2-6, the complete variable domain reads KAGVTQTPRYLIKTRGQQVTLSCSPISGHRSVSWYQQTPGQGLQFLFEYFSETQRNKGNFPGRFSGRQFSNSRSEMNVSTLELGDSALYLCASSLGTLSTPSGANVLTFGAGSRLTVL.

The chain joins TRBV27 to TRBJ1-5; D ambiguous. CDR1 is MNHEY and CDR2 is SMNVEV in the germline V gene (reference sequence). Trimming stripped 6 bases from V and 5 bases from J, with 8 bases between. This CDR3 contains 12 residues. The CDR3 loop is CASRSADQPQHF. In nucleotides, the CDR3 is TGTGCCAGCAGATCCGCAGATCAGCCCCAGCATTTT.

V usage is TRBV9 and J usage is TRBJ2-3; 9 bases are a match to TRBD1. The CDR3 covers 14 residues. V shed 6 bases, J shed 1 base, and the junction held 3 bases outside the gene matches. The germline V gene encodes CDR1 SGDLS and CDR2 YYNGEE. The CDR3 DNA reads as TGTGCCAGCACCAGACAGGGGGGCACAGATACGCAGTATTTT. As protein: CASTRQGGTDTQYF.

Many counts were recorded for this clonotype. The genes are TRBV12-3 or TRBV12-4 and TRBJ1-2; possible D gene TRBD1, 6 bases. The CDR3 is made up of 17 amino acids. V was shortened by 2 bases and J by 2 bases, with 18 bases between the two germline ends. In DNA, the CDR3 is TGTGCCAGCAGTTTATTAGGTCTCGGGGGCCCAAACTATGGCTACACCTTC. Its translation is CASSLLGLGGPNYGYTF.